Included here is one T cell receptor (beta chain) sequence, with context. The antigen remains unidentified. Clinical symptoms, serum thyroxine, TRAb, thyroid ultrasound and orbital computed tomography informed diagnoses. The sample originates from a study of T cells in Graves' hyperthyroidism and ophthalmopathy. The investigators amplified TCR beta CDR3 regions from RNA transcripts. First-round RT-PCR with HTBI primers amplified the TCR CDR3 region. In TCRdb, the multiplex PCR reads were re-called with MiXCR into one record per CDR3 protein. The repertoire holds roughly 500,000 distinct CDR3 sequences, approximately 48% seen once, with about 43% in the top ten. The germline CDR1 and CDR2 sequences are GTSNPN and SVGIG (reference sequence). Trimming cost V 4 bases and J 8 bases, with 18 bases left between them. The CDR3 consists of 14 residues. The study's findings and limits: Ophthalmopathy was predicted by the model a median of 6.5 months ahead of onset. Most expanded thyroid clonotypes above 0.001 also appeared in blood. Through a model of 13 V-J features, ophthalmopathy was separated from stable hyperthyroidism.

V usage is TRBV30 and J usage is TRBJ1-3; the D gene is possibly TRBD1 (5 bases). The sequence derives from an adult woman with Graves' disease, either hyperthyroidism or ophthalmopathy (not recorded which). Sequenced material: peripheral blood or thyroid tissue (not recorded which). The CDR3 nucleotides are TGTGCCTGGACTACGGGGCAGGTCGGGGACACCATATATTTT. This encodes CAWTTGQVGDTIYF.